The 28 T cell receptor beta chains below come from one sample, sequenced in a study of PD-1 blockade in classical Hodgkin lymphoma (dated by TCRdb to the early 2020s). The meaning of the sample's time point label: cycle 1 day 1 (C1D1), immediately before nivolumab initiation. Relapse after autologous stem cell transplantation had occurred in all trial patients, and cohorts A, B and C were distinguished by prior brentuximab vedotin exposure. CD8+ T cells were purified from thawed PBMCs by magnetic negative selection with a Miltenyi CD8+ T cell isolation kit. Receptor amplification or capture employed the immunoSEQ multiplex PCR assay. Sourced from immuneACCESS, this table was stored by TCRdb with only in-frame sequences that have V and J called. A share of the clones is absent; for the studies checked, an unresolved V gene accounts for under half, and the remainder has no known explanation. The sample table records 1,600 or so clones; 63% of these occur just once. Approximately 49% of the sample is held by the ten biggest clonotypes.

Sequenced material: CD8+ T cells from blood, taken at baseline. The receptor source for this set is a human donor with classical Hodgkin lymphoma.

The chain combines TRBV27 with TRBJ2-2, with D unresolved. CDR1 and CDR2 from the germline V gene are MNHEY and SMNVEV (reference sequence). The V end was cut by 2 bases, the J end by 3 bases, with 4 bases between. The CDR3 contains 13 residues. CDR3 nucleotide sequence: TGTGCCAGCAGTTTACTTGACACCGGGGAGCTGTTTTTT. Protein product: CASSLLDTGELFF.

The rearrangement links TRBV6-6 to TRBJ1-2; D not resolved. From germline, CDR1 is MNHNY and CDR2 SVGAGI (reference sequence). The CDR3 spans 13 residues. Trimming stripped 2 bases from V and 5 bases from J, with 9 bases between. The CDR3 bases are TGTGCCAGCAGTTACATCCCGAAATATGGCTACACCTTC. Translation gives CASSYIPKYGYTF.

This clone counts as large. V usage is TRBV27 and J usage is TRBJ2-7; D is uncertain. The CDR3 has 13 amino acids. V was pared by 5 bases and J by 3 bases, with 11 bases between. CDR1 MNHEY and CDR2 SMNVEV come from the germline V gene (reference sequence). The CDR3 region has the DNA TGTGCCAGCAGTCCGACGTTAGGCTACGAGCAGTACGTC. Amino acid sequence: CASSPTLGYEQYV.

Remarks on this clone: The sample carries other DNA sequences with the same CDR3. This chain uses TRBV6-6 with TRBJ1-5; D uncertain. This CDR3 has 14 residues. Germline V gene data show CDR1 as MNHNY and CDR2 as SVGAGI (reference sequence). V gave up 5 bases and J gave up 0 bases, with 8 bases separating them. The CDR3 loop is CASSPNYSNQPQHF. The DNA for the CDR3 is TGTGCCAGCAGTCCTAACTATAGCAATCAGCCCCAGCATTTT.

The chain is built from TRBV5-4 and TRBJ1-5; D not resolved. The V gene's germline CDR1 is SGHNT and CDR2 YYREEE (reference sequence). V shed 0 bases and J shed 4 bases, with 5 bases lying between them. This CDR3 is 13 amino acids long. The CDR3 sequence: CASSLVPNQPQHF. CDR3 DNA: TGTGCCAGCAGCTTGGTTCCAAATCAGCCCCAGCATTTT.

This clone has a handful of counts. The chain joins TRBV28 to TRBJ2-4; 7 nucleotides line up with TRBD1. The germline gives CDR1 MDHEN, CDR2 SYDVKM. The CDR3 contains 17 residues. J lost 0 bases, V lost 1 base, and 6 bases had no gene match. CDR3 in amino acids: CASSLFGQERAKNIQYF. DNA for the CDR3: TGTGCCAGCAGTTTATTCGGACAGGAGCGAGCCAAAAACATTCAGTACTTC.

This chain links TRBV11-3 with TRBJ1-4; 7 positions agree with TRBD1. Germline CDR1 SGHNT, CDR2 YENEEA. The CDR3 consists of 16 residues. The V and J ends lost 5 bases and 4 bases, in that order; junction bases with no gene match: 10. CDR3 amino acids: CASSALWDSINEKLFF. CDR3 DNA sequence: TGTGCCAGCAGCGCCCTTTGGGACAGCATTAATGAAAAACTGTTTTTT. The full variable domain, its missing parts supplied by reference TRBV11-3 and TRBJ1-4, is EAGVVQSPRYKIIEKKQPVAFWCNPISGHNTLYWYLQNLGQGPELLIRYENEEAVDDSQLPKDRFSAERLKGVDSTLKIQPAELGDSAVYLCASSALWDSINEKLFFGSGTQLSVL.

This clone came up once. The chain carries TRBV6-1 and TRBJ2-1; 9 bases match TRBD2. Losses at the gene ends were 7 bases for V and 9 bases for J; bases not matched to a gene: 13. CDR1 MNHNS and CDR2 SASEGT come from the germline V gene. The length of the CDR3 is 15 residues. CDR3 amino acids: CASTPGRGGLTEQFF. The CDR3 nucleotides read TGTGCCAGCACACCCGGGCGGGGGGGGCTGACTGAGCAGTTCTTC.

This chain connects TRBV27 to TRBJ2-1, with D unresolved. The CDR3 length is 12 residues. Germline-derived CDR1 and CDR2 are MNHEY and SMNVEV (reference sequence). V was clipped by 3 bases and J by 9 bases, with 9 bases between them. The CDR3, as DNA: TGTGCCAGCAGTTTGTCGATGGGTGAGCAGTTCTTC. Its translation is CASSLSMGEQFF.

This clone is categorized as medium-sized. DNA for the CDR3: TGTGCCAGCAGCTTGACCGACGATGGCTACACCTTC. It yields the protein CASSLTDDGYTF. The rearrangement links TRBV7-2 to TRBJ1-2; D is uncertain. CDR1 SGHTA and CDR2 FQGNSA come from the germline V gene. The CDR3 extends over 12 amino acids. Trimming left V 3 bases short and J 6 bases short, with 8 bases between.

The chain is built from TRBV5-4 and TRBJ2-3, with D perhaps matching TRBD1 or TRBD2 (5 bases each). The germline V gene encodes CDR1 SGHNT and CDR2 YYREEE (reference sequence). The V gene lost 4 bases and the J gene lost 0 bases, with 12 bases spanning the gap. The CDR3 runs to 15 residues. The CDR3 reads CASSVGTVSTDTQYF. In DNA, the CDR3 is TGTGCCAGCAGCGTCGGGACGGTGAGCACAGATACGCAGTATTTT.

The table lists this clone with a few counts. This chain joins TRBV28 and TRBJ1-1, with D perhaps matching TRBD1 (6 bases). The V end was cut by 3 bases, the J end by 5 bases, with 13 bases between. The CDR3 sequence is 14 residues long. Germline lookup yields CDR1 MDHEN and CDR2 SYDVKM. The CDR3 here is CASSFARGLTEAFF. The CDR3 DNA reads TGTGCCAGCAGTTTTGCGAGGGGGTTGACTGAAGCTTTCTTT.

The rearrangement joins TRBV11-1 to TRBJ2-7, with 8 positions matching TRBD2. Per the germline V gene, CDR1 is SGHAT and CDR2 is FQDESV (reference sequence). After removal of 5 bases from V and 6 bases from J, the junction contained 9 bases not matched to a gene. This CDR3 region has 14 residues. The CDR3: CASSPGGGLREQYF. CDR3 DNA sequence: TGTGCCAGCAGCCCGGGGGGGGGACTTCGCGAGCAGTACTTC.

The genes are TRBV28 and TRBJ1-2, with 8 bases identical to TRBD1. Germline loops: CDR1 MDHEN, CDR2 SYDVKM. The CDR3 runs to 15 residues. With 5 bases clipped from V and 7 bases from J, the junction kept 12 bases outside the gene matches. The chain's CDR3 is CASSHQDRATLGYTF. CDR3 in DNA: TGTGCCAGCAGTCACCAGGACAGGGCGACACTTGGCTACACCTTC.

A few counts support this clone. In DNA, the CDR3 is TGTGCCAGCAGTTTTACTGCGGCGTCAGAAGCTTTCTTT. Translated, it gives CASSFTAASEAFF. This sequence joins TRBV27 and TRBJ1-1; no clear D gene. Germline CDR1 is MNHEY and CDR2 is SMNVEV (reference sequence). The CDR3 totals 13 residues. Trimming left V 3 bases short and J 8 bases short, with 13 bases between.

In this sample, this clone is medium-sized (0.01 to 0.1%). This chain links TRBV2 with TRBJ1-6; D is undetermined. From germline, CDR1 is SNHLY and CDR2 FYNNEI. Deletions cut 5 bases from V and 9 bases from J, with 11 bases between. The CDR3 contains 13 residues. The CDR3 sequence: CASSWKDGSPLHF. CDR3 nucleotide sequence: TGTGCCAGCAGTTGGAAGGACGGTTCACCCCTCCACTTT.

This chain joins TRBV28 and TRBJ2-7; D not certain. Germline loops: CDR1 MDHEN, CDR2 SYDVKM. The CDR3 length is 13 residues. Trimming shortened V by 4 bases and J by 7 bases, and 14 bases separated the two germline ends. The CDR3, as DNA: TGTGCCAGCAGTTCGACGGCTGCCGGTGAGCAGTACTTC. Its protein is CASSSTAAGEQYF.

V is TRBV4-3 and J is TRBJ1-5; 8 bases match TRBD1. This CDR3 has 15 residues. Germline CDR1 reads LGHNA; CDR2 reads YSLEER. Trimming at V came to 0 bases and at J to 7 bases, leaving 5 bases not matched to a gene. The CDR3 bases are TGCGCCAGCAGCCAAGATTGGACAGGGAGGCAGCCCCAGCATTTT. Protein product: CASSQDWTGRQPQHF.

J is TRBJ2-3 and V is TRBV13; 7 nucleotides match TRBD2. The CDR3 has 16 residues. The ends lost 0 bases at V and 3 bases at J; junction bases unmatched: 6. Germline values: CDR1 PRHDT, CDR2 FYEKMQ (reference sequence). This chain's CDR3 is CASSLGGGGLTDTQYF. CDR3 nucleotide sequence: TGTGCCAGCAGCTTAGGGGGCGGGGGTTTAACAGATACGCAGTATTTT. Full variable domain (remainder filled in from reference TRBV13 and TRBJ2-3): AAGVIQSPRHLIKEKRETATLKCYPIPRHDTVYWYQQGPGQDPQFLISFYEKMQSDKGSIPDRFSAQQFSDYHSELNMSSLELGDSALYFCASSLGGGGLTDTQYFGPGTRLTVL.

The rearrangement links TRBV6-5 to TRBJ1-6; D remains ambiguous. Trimming took 5 bases from V and 4 from J, leaving 9 bases between them. The germline V gene encodes CDR1 MNHEY and CDR2 SVGAGI. The CDR3 is made up of 14 amino acids. CDR3 protein: CASSEGMYNSPLHF. The CDR3 DNA reads TGTGCCAGCAGTGAGGGAATGTATAATTCACCCCTCCACTTT.

This clone was picked up a small number of times. This rearrangement joins TRBV7-9 to TRBJ1-2; TRBD1 is a possible D gene (6 bases). V lost 1 base and J lost 0, with 9 bases in between. This CDR3 is built from 15 residues. Germline CDR1 SEHNR, CDR2 FQNEAQ (reference sequence). The CDR3 nucleotides read TGTGCCAGCAGCTTAGAGGGGGACCCTAACTATGGCTACACCTTC. Its translation is CASSLEGDPNYGYTF.

The J gene is TRBJ2-7, the V gene TRBV29-1, with D perhaps matching TRBD1 (6 bases). Per the germline V gene, CDR1 is SQVTM and CDR2 is ANQGSEA. V gave up 1 base and J gave up 0 bases, with 16 bases separating them. The CDR3 runs 16 residues. The CDR3 sequence: CSVEGTLRGGSYEQYF. In DNA form, the CDR3 reads TGCAGCGTTGAAGGTACGCTCCGAGGGGGCTCCTACGAGCAGTACTTC.

V and J are TRBV6-5 and TRBJ1-2, with D maybe TRBD1 (5 bases). V gave up 4 bases and J gave up 6 bases, with 9 bases separating them. Germline V lookup: CDR1 MNHEY, CDR2 SVGAGI. CDR3 length: 12 residues. The CDR3 is CASSLGGDGYTF. The CDR3 coding sequence is TGTGCCAGCAGTTTGGGGGGGGATGGCTACACCTTC.

The chain recombines TRBV7-9 with TRBJ2-3; D gene unclear. V lost 5 bases to trimming and J lost 7 bases, with 16 bases between them. Germline values: CDR1 SEHNR, CDR2 FQNEAQ (reference sequence). The CDR3 runs 14 residues. As DNA, the CDR3 is TGTGCCAGCAGCACAGCAACGAGGATGAATACGCAGTATTTT. This encodes CASSTATRMNTQYF.

The chain is built from TRBV11-2 and TRBJ2-5; 7 positions agree with TRBD1. Germline CDR1 SGHAT, CDR2 FQNNGV. The V segment lost 3 bases and the J segment 2 bases; nucleotides outside the gene matches: 3. The CDR3 has 14 amino acids. CDR3 in amino acids: CASSLRDSQETQYF. As DNA, the CDR3 is TGTGCCAGCAGCTTGAGGGACAGTCAAGAGACCCAGTACTTC.

This chain uses TRBV5-4 with TRBJ2-2; the D call may be TRBD1 or TRBD2 (5 bases each). V was trimmed by 0 bases and J by 5 bases, leaving 17 bases between them. CDR1 and CDR2 (germline): SGHNT, YYREEE (reference sequence). The CDR3 has 17 residues. The CDR3 DNA reads as TGTGCCAGCAGCTTGGAGTACCTGGGGGTTCGAACCGGGGAGCTGTTTTTT. Protein sequence: CASSLEYLGVRTGELFF.

J is TRBJ2-1 and V is TRBV5-1; 11 bases agree with TRBD2. This CDR3 region has 15 residues. Per the germline V gene, CDR1 is SGHRS and CDR2 is YFSETQ. The J segment lost 4 bases and the V segment lost 4 bases, leaving 4 bases of the junction unmatched. The CDR3 loop reads CASSLTSGDYNEQFF. As DNA, the CDR3 is TGCGCCAGCAGCCTGACTAGCGGGGATTACAATGAGCAGTTCTTC. Based on the CDR3 plus reference TRBV5-1 and TRBJ2-1, the full variable domain is KAGVTQTPRYLIKTRGQQVTLSCSPISGHRSVSWYQQTPGQGLQFLFEYFSETQRNKGNFPGRFSGRQFSNSRSEMNVSTLELGDSALYLCASSLTSGDYNEQFFGPGTRLTVL.

As for this clone: A read error may account for a junction end that differs from germline. CDR3: CASSQDRGTYGYTF. Here the CDR3 DNA reads TGCGCCAGCAGCCAAGATCGGGGGACCTATGGCTACACCTTC. The rearrangement uses TRBV7-9 and TRBJ1-2; weak D call: TRBD1 (5 bases). Per the germline V gene, CDR1 is SEHNR and CDR2 is FQNEAQ (reference sequence). This CDR3 has 14 amino acids.